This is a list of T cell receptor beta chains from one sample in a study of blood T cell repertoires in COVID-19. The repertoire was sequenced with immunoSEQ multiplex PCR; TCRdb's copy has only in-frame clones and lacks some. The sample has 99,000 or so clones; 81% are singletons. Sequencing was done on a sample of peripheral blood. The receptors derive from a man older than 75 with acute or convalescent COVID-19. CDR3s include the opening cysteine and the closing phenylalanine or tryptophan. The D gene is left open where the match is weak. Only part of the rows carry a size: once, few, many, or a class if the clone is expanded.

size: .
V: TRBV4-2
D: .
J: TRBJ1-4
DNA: TGTGCCAGCAGCAAAGGACAGACGACTAATGAAAAACTGTTTTTT
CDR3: CASSKGQTTNEKLFF

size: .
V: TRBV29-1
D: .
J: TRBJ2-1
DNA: TGCAGCGCCCACCTTGGGAGCGCTCACCCTCGATACAATGAGCAGTTCTTC
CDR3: CSAHLGSAHPRYNEQFF

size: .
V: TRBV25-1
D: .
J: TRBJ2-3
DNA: TGTGCCAGCACATCGGAGACAGGCACAGATACGCAGTATTTT
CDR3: CASTSETGTDTQYF

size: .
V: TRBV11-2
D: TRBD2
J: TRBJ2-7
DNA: TGTGCCAGCAGTTTTAGCGGGAGTAAACCCTACGAGCAGTACTTC
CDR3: CASSFSGSKPYEQYF

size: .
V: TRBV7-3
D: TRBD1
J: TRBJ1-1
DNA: TGTGCCAGCAGCCGACAGGGGGCCGTTGCTTTCTTT
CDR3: CASSRQGAVAFF

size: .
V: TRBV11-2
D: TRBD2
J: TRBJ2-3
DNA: TGTGCCAGCAGCTTATCAAGCGGGAGAACGGCAGATACGCAGTATTTT
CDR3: CASSLSSGRTADTQYF

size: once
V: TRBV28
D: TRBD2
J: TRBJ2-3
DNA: TGTGCCAGCACCTCCCCGGGACTAGCGGGAGTTACAGATACGCAGTATTTT
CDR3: CASTSPGLAGVTDTQYF

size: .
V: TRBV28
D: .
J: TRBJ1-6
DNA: TGTGCCAGCAGTTTGGGAGGGAATAATTCACCCCTCCACTTT
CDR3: CASSLGGNNSPLHF

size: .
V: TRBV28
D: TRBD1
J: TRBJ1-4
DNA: TGTGCCAGCGGGACAGCTAATGAAAAACTGTTTTTT
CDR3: CASGTANEKLFF

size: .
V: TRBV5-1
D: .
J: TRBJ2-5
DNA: TGCGCCAGCAGCTTCACGGGGGAGACCCAGTACTTC
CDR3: CASSFTGETQYF

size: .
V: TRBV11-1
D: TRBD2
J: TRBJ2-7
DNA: TGTGCCAGCAGCTTCGGGGGGGATTCCTACGAGCAGTACTTC
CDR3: CASSFGGDSYEQYF

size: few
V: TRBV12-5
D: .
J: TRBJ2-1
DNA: TGTGCTAGTGGTTCGCCGACACGGAATGAGCAGTTCTTC
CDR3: CASGSPTRNEQFF

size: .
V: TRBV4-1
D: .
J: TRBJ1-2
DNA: TGCGCCAGCAGCCAAGATTATTTTAAGGACAGAATCTATGGCTACACCTTC
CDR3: CASSQDYFKDRIYGYTF

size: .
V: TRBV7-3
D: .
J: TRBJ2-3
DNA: TGTGCCAGCAGCTACCAGGGGCTGGGAGATACGCAGTATTTT
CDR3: CASSYQGLGDTQYF

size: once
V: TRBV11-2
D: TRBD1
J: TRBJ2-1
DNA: TGTGCCAGCAGCTTCAGACAGGGAACATACAATGAGCAGTTCTTC
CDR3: CASSFRQGTYNEQFF

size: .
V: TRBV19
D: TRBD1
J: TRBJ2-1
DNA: TGTGCCAGTAGTACCGGGGACAGTCTCAGGTACAATGAGCAGTTCTTC
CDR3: CASSTGDSLRYNEQFF

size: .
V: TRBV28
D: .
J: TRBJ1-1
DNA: TGTGCCAGCAGTTTAGAGGACAGAGAAGCTTTCTTT
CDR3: CASSLEDREAFF

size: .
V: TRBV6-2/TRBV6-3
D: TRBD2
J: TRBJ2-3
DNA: TGTGCCAGCAGTCCCCGGGGACTAGCAAGAGATACGCAGTATTTT
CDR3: CASSPRGLARDTQYF

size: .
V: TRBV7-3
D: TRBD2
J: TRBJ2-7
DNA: TGTGCCAGCAGCCCAGGACTAGCGGGAGGCTACGAGCAGTACTTC
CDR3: CASSPGLAGGYEQYF

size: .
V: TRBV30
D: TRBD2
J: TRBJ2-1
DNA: TGTGCCTGGAGTAAGGGAACTAGCGGAACCTACAATGAGCAGTTCTTC
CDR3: CAWSKGTSGTYNEQFF

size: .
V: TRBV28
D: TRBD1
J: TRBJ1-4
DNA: TGTGCCAGCAGTTCAACCCGACAGGGGTTTGAAAAACTGTTTTTT
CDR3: CASSSTRQGFEKLFF

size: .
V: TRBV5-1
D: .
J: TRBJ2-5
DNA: TGCGCCAGCAGCTTGGTCGTAGGCAGGATAGGAGAGACCCAGTACTTC
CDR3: CASSLVVGRIGETQYF

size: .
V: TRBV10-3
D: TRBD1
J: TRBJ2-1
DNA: TGTGCCATCGGAGACAGGGACTACAATGAGCAGTTCTTC
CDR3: CAIGDRDYNEQFF

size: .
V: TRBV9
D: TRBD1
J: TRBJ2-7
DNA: TGTGCCAGCAGTGGGACAGTTACAGGGGAGCAGTACTTC
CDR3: CASSGTVTGEQYF

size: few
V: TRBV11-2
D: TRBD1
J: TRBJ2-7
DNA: TGTGCCAGCAGCGGGACAGGAGTCGAGCAGTACTTC
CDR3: CASSGTGVEQYF

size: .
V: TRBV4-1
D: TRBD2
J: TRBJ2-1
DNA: TGCGCCAGCAGCCAAGATTGGGCGACTAGCGGGGGGAGCTCCTACAATGAGCAGTTCTTC
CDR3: CASSQDWATSGGSSYNEQFF

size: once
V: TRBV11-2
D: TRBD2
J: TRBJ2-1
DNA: TGTGCCAGCAGCTCAGGACTAGTCGAGTTCTTC
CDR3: CASSSGLVEFF

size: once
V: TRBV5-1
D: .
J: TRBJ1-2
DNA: TGCGCCAGCAGCCAGGACGCAGGGCTCTATGGCTACACCTTC
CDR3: CASSQDAGLYGYTF

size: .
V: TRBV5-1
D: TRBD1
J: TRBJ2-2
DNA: TGCGCCAGCAGCCCGGGACAGCTTAACACCGGGGAGCTGTTTTTT
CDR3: CASSPGQLNTGELFF

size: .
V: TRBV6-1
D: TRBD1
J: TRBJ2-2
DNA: TGTGCCAGCAGTGAAGTAAGGACAGGGCCCTACACCGGGGAGCTGTTTTTT
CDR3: CASSEVRTGPYTGELFF

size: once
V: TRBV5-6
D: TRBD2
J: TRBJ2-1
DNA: TGTGCCAGCAGCTTAGTTAGCGGGGTATACAATGAGCAGTTCTTC
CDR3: CASSLVSGVYNEQFF

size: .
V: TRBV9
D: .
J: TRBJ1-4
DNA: TGTGCCAGCAGCGTCAATACAGGGAATGAAAAACTGTTTTTT
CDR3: CASSVNTGNEKLFF

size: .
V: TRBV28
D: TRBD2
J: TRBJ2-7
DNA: TGTGCCAGCAGTACCGCCGGGACTAGTATGTACGAGCAGTACTTC
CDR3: CASSTAGTSMYEQYF

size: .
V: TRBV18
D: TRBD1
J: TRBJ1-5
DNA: TGTGCCAGCTCATCCAACAGGGGTAATCAGCCCCAGCATTTT
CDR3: CASSSNRGNQPQHF

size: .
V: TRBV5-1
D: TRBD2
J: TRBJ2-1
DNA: TGCGCCAGCAGCGCGGGAGGGCCTGGATCCTACAATGAGCAGTTCTTC
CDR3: CASSAGGPGSYNEQFF

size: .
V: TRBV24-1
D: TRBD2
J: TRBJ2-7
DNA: TGTGCCACCAGTGATGCCGGGACTAGCGGTGTCTCCGAGCAGTACTTC
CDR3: CATSDAGTSGVSEQYF

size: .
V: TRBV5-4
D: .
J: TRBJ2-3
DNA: TGTGCCAGCAGCACCCTGGGGGGAGATACGCAGTATTTT
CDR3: CASSTLGGDTQYF

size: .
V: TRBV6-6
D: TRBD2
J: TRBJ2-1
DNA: TGTGCCAGCAGTCGAACCGGGACTAGCGGCCTCAATGAGCAGTTCTTC
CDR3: CASSRTGTSGLNEQFF

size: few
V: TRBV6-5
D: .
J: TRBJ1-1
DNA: TGTGCCAGCAGACGCGGAGGGCGAGACACTGAAGCTTTCTTT
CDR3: CASRRGGRDTEAFF

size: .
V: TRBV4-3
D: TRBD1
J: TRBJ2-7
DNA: TGCGCCAGCAGCCAGGGCCCCGGGACAGGGGGATACGAGCAGTACTTC
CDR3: CASSQGPGTGGYEQYF

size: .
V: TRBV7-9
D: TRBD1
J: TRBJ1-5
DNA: TGTGCCAGCAGCCATCAGGGGGCGGGTTTGCCCCAGCATTTT
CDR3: CASSHQGAGLPQHF

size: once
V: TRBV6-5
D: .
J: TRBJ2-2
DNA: TGTGCCAGCAACGGGAGAAGGTCCGGGGAGCTGTTTTTT
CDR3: CASNGRRSGELFF

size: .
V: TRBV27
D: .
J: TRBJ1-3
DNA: TGTGCCAGCAGTCTTAGAAACACCATATATTTT
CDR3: CASSLRNTIYF

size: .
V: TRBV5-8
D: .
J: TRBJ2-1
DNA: TGTGCCAGCAGCTTGGGAGGGTACCCGTCCTACAATGAGCAGTTCTTC
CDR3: CASSLGGYPSYNEQFF